A selection of T cell receptor beta chains follows, all from one sample in a study of early T cells in non-severe SARS-CoV-2 infection. TCRdb used MiXCR to reprocess the 5' RACE reads, holding one entry per CDR3 protein. The table shows about 27,000 distinct CDR3 sequences, with roughly 3% occurring only once. Material: whole blood. These receptors were taken from an adult who was a healthcare worker with PCR-confirmed SARS-CoV-2 infection or an uninfected control (not recorded which). Each CDR3 is given with its conserved first and last residue. The D gene is left open where the match is weak. Size is stated for part of the rows, as once, few or many counts, or as a class when the clone is expanded.

d_call j_call clone_size v_call cdr3_nt cdr3_aa
TRBD1 TRBJ1-4 many TRBV29-1 TGCAGCGTTGAAGTTGGAGATAGTACAGGGGGATACGAAAAACTGTTTTTT CSVEVGDSTGGYEKLFF
NA TRBJ1-1 many TRBV6-6 TGTGCCAGCAGTTACTCGGGGACCGCTGGGGCTTTCTTT CASSYSGTAGAFF
NA TRBJ1-1 many TRBV7-8 TGTGCCAGCAGCTTAGCCTGGGCCACTGAAGCTTTCTTT CASSLAWATEAFF
TRBD2 TRBJ2-1 medium-sized TRBV9 TGTGCCAGCAGCGTGATTAGCGGGGCGGTCTACAATGAGCAGTTCTTC CASSVISGAVYNEQFF
NA TRBJ1-6 many TRBV6-1 TGTGCCAGCAGTGACGCTACTTATAATTCACCCCTCCACTTT CASSDATYNSPLHF
NA TRBJ1-6 many TRBV19 TGTGCCAGTAGTATGGGAAAAGGAGGGACGAGCTCCTATAATTCACCCCTCCACTTT CASSMGKGGTSSYNSPLHF
TRBD1 TRBJ1-4 many TRBV9 TGTGCCAGCAGCGCCGGGACAGGGGGGGAAAAACTGTTTTTT CASSAGTGGEKLFF
TRBD2 TRBJ2-5 many TRBV24-1 TGTGCCACCAGTGATTTCCGGGGGGGACAAGAGACCCAGTACTTC CATSDFRGGQETQYF
TRBD2 TRBJ2-5 NA TRBV5-1 TGCGCCAGCAGCTTGGTGGTAGCGGGGCCGGAGACCCAGTACTTC CASSLVVAGPETQYF
NA TRBJ2-6 many TRBV24-1 TGTGCCACCAGTGACCCGAACGGGAGCTCTGGGGCCAACGTCCTGACTTTC CATSDPNGSSGANVLTF
TRBD1 TRBJ2-5 many TRBV11-2 TGTGCCAGCAGCCCAGGGACAGGGGGCGGTGAGACCCAGTACTTC CASSPGTGGGETQYF
NA TRBJ1-6 many TRBV20-1 TGCAGTGCTAGAGCAGGGCTGGGTTCACCCCTCCACTTT CSARAGLGSPLHF
NA TRBJ1-1 many TRBV5-1 TGCGCCAGCAGCTTGGTCTCCGGGAACACTGAAGCTTTCTTT CASSLVSGNTEAFF
TRBD1 TRBJ2-4 few TRBV4-1 TGCGCCAGCAGCCAAACCGGGACAGGGGGTTTTCTAGCCAAAAACATTCAGTACTTC CASSQTGTGGFLAKNIQYF
NA TRBJ2-3 many TRBV7-6 TGTGCCAGCAGCTCAGCCTCTGGGACAGATACGCAGTATTTT CASSSASGTDTQYF